This TCR beta chain derives from a study of cytomegalovirus exposure and HLA in healthy donors. Study-level results: A later analysis associated 15,000 to 20,000 TCR beta sequences with HLA alleles at a 0.05 false discovery rate. Earlier analysis yielded a pattern in which most TCR beta V segments were productive about 90% or about 30% of the time. Other equally common chains were less clonally expanded than HLA-associated TCR beta chains, a later analysis showed.

PCR involved 60 Vbeta and 13 Jbeta primers. Authors' processing steps: Later reanalysis found 80 million or so unique TCR beta chains, approximately 11 million of them shared. TCRdb keeps only in-frame clones here, not all; method: immunoSEQ multiplex PCR. The V and J calls and clone size are taken from that table; D and trimming were inferred from the DNA. The sample carries 130,000 or so clones, roughly three fifths recorded once. This clone was counted only a few times. Its antigen is undetermined. CDR3 size: 13 residues. The germline V and J ends were trimmed by 3 bases and 1 base, with 7 bases remaining between them. The germline gives CDR1 SGHDT, CDR2 YYEEEE.

Sequencing was done on a sample of PBMCs. The receptor was isolated from a male donor in good health and CMV-seronegative. The chain links TRBV5-6 to TRBJ1-1; D uncertain. The DNA of the CDR3 is TGTGCCAGCAGCTCCAGGAAGAACACTGAAGCTTTCTTT. This gives the protein CASSSRKNTEAFF.